This T cell receptor (beta chain) appears in the sequencing data of a study of shared clonotypes between healthy human individuals. The repertoire was sequenced with immunoSEQ multiplex PCR; TCRdb's copy has only in-frame clones and lacks some. The sample carries hundreds of thousands of clones, about 96% recorded once. Naive CD8 cells, CD45RO-negative and positively selected for CCR7, excluded terminally differentiated effector memory CD45RA+ cells. Adult donors, all healthy and HIV-negative, had no recent acute infections or vaccinations. This TCR was recovered from a man aged 30 to 39 in good health. Sequenced sample: naive CD8+ T cells sorted from blood.

CDR3 region: CASKQGNYGYTF. DNA for the CDR3: TGTGCCAGCAAACAGGGGAACTATGGCTACACCTTC. V is TRBV9 and J is TRBJ1-2; 7 nucleotides match TRBD1. The germline CDR1 and CDR2 sequences are SGDLS and YYNGEE. The V and J ends lost 6 bases and 2 bases, in that order; junction bases with no gene match: 1. This CDR3 comprises 12 residues.